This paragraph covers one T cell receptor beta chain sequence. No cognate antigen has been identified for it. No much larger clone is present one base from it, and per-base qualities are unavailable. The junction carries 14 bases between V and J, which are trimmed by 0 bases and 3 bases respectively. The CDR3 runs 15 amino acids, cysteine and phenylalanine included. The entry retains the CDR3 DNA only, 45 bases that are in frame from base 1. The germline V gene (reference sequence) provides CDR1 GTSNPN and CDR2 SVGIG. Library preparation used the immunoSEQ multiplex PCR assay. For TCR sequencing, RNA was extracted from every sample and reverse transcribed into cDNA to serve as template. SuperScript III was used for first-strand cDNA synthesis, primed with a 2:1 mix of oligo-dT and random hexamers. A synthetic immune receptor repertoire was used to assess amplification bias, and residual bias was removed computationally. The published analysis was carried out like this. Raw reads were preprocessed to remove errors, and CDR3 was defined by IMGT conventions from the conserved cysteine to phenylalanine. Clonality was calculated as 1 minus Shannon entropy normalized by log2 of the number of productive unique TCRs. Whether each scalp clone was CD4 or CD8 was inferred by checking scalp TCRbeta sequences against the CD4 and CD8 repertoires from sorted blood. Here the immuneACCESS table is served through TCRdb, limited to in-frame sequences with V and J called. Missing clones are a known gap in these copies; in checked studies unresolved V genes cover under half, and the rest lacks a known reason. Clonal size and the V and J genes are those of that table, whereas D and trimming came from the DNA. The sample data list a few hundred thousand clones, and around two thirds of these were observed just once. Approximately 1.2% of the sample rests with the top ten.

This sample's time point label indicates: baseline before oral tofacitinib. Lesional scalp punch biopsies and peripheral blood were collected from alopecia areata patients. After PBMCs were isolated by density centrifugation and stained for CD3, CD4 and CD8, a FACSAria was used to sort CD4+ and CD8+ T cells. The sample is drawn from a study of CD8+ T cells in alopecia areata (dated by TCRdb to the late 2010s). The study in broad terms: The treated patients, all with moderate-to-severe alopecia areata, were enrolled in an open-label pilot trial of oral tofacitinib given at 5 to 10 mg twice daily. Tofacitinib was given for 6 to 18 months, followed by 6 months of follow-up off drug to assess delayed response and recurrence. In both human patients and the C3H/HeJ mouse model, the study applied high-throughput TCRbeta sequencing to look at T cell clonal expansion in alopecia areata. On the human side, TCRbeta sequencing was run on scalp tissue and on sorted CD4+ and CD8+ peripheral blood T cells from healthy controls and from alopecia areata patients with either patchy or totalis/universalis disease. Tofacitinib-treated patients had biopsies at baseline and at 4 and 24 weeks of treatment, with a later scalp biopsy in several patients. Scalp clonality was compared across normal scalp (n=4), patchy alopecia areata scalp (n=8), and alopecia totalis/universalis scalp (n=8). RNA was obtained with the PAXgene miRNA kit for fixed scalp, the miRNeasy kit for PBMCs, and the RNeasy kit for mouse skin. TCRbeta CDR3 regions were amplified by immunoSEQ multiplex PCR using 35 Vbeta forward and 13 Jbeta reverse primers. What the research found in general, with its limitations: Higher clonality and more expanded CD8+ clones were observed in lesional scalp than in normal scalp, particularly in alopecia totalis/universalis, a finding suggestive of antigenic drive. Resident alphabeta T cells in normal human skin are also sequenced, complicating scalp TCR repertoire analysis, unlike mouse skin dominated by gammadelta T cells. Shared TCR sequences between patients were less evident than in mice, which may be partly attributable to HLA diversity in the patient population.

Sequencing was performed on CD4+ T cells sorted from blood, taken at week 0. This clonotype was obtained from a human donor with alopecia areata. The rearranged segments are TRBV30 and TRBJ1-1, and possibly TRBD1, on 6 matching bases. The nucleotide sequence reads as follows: TGTGCCTGGAGTGTACAGGCAGGGGCCGACACTGAAGCTTTCTTT. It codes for CAWSVQAGADTEAFF.